This TCR beta chain was observed in a study of cytomegalovirus exposure and HLA in healthy donors. This table comes from immunoSEQ multiplex PCR, and its TCRdb copy is limited to in-frame clones, with some not included. The sample has over 100,000 clones, about 90% seen once. The V gene's germline CDR1 is MDHEN and CDR2 SYDVKM. Trimming cost V 7 bases and J 0 bases; bases outside gene matches: 6. This CDR3 has 15 residues. The rearrangement links TRBV28 to TRBJ2-3, with 8 bases fitting TRBD2. The receptor's source is a woman between 18 and 29 years old in good health and CMV-seronegative. Sequenced material: PBMCs. CDR3 in DNA: TGTGCCAGCACCGCAGCGGGGGCTAGCACAGATACGCAGTATTTT. This gives the protein CASTAAGASTDTQYF.